Listed below are T cell receptor beta chains from one sample, sequenced in a study of early T cells in non-severe SARS-CoV-2 infection. TCRdb re-called the 5' RACE reads through MiXCR, storing one row per CDR3 protein. The sample gives fewer than 65,000 distinct CDR3 sequences, 5% to 6.5% of which show up once; 3% to 3.5% is in the top ten. The sequencing used whole blood, collected at baseline. All receptors come from an adult who was a healthcare worker with PCR-confirmed SARS-CoV-2 infection or an uninfected control (not recorded which). Both conserved end residues are part of each CDR3. D genes are given only for firm matches. Not all rows give a size; the values are once, few, many and, for expanded clones, a class.

>15|few|TRBV10-2|TRBJ2-1|TRBD2
TGCGCCAGCAGTCGGACTAGCGGGAGACGTGATGAGCAGTTCTTC
CASSRTSGRRDEQFF
>14|many|TRBV6-6|TRBJ1-5|.
TGTGCCAGCAGTAACGGAGGGGACAATCAGCCCCAGCATTTT
CASSNGGDNQPQHF
>15|.|TRBV4-1|TRBJ2-7|TRBD2
TGCGCCAGCAGCCAAGATCCCAGCGGGAGGTACGAGCAGTACTTC
CASSQDPSGRYEQYF
>15|many|TRBV20-1|TRBJ2-7|.
TGCAGTGCTAGAGATGCAAGAGGGAGAGCCTACGAGCAGTACTTC
CSARDARGRAYEQYF
>17|many|TRBV18|TRBJ2-5|.
TGTGCCAGCTCACCATCGGTGGGGTCGGTCGTTCAAGAGACCCAGTACTTC
CASSPSVGSVVQETQYF
>15|many|TRBV24-1|TRBJ2-1|.
TGTGCCACCAGTGATCCCGGGACCGACTACAATGAGCAGTTCTTC
CATSDPGTDYNEQFF
>15|many|TRBV11-2|TRBJ2-3|.
TGTGCCAGCAGCACCAGCCCCCTTGTAACAGATACGCAGTATTTT
CASSTSPLVTDTQYF
>15|many|TRBV5-6|TRBJ2-7|.
TGTGCCAGCAGCTTGATCGAGCGGGTCTCCTACGAGCAGTACTTC
CASSLIERVSYEQYF
>15|.|TRBV6-6|TRBJ2-7|.
TGTGCCAGCAGTTACCTTTCGGGAGATTCCTACGAGCAGTACTTC
CASSYLSGDSYEQYF
>15|many|TRBV7-9|TRBJ1-2|.
TGTGCCAGCAGCTTAGGTAGTAGGGGCGCGGATGGCTACACCTTC
CASSLGSRGADGYTF
>14|few|TRBV5-1|TRBJ2-3|.
TGCGCCAGCAGCTTGACAGGGTGGGAAGATACGCAGTATTTT
CASSLTGWEDTQYF
>12|few|TRBV20-1|TRBJ2-1|.
TGCAGTGCGCCGATGCGAGACAATGAGCAGTTCTTC
CSAPMRDNEQFF
>13|.|TRBV27|TRBJ2-3|.
TGTGCCAGCAGTCCAAACAGGGAGAATACGCAGTATTTT
CASSPNRENTQYF
>15|few|TRBV5-6|TRBJ1-1|TRBD1
TGTGCCAGCAGCCCTGACAGGGGGAGGTTACCTGAAGCTTTCTTT
CASSPDRGRLPEAFF
>12|.|TRBV7-8|TRBJ2-7|.
TGTGCCAGCAGCTTATCTACCTACGAGCAGTACTTC
CASSLSTYEQYF
>13|many|TRBV20-1|TRBJ1-1|.
TGCAGTGCTAGTAAGGGAGGTAACACTGAAGCTTTCTTT
CSASKGGNTEAFF
>12|many|TRBV4-1|TRBJ1-1|.
TGCGCCAGCAGTATGAGAGACACTGAAGCTTTCTTT
CASSMRDTEAFF
>18|many|TRBV6-5|TRBJ2-1|TRBD2
TGTGCCAGCAGTTACTCCAGACTAGCGGAGAGCTCCTACAATGAGCAGTTCTTC
CASSYSRLAESSYNEQFF
>15|few|TRBV28|TRBJ2-5|.
TGTGCCAGCAGTCCCGTGTCGGCAGTTAAAGAGACCCAGTACTTC
CASSPVSAVKETQYF
>16|.|TRBV11-3|TRBJ2-4|.
TGTGCCAGCAGCTTAGTGATCCGGGAGAAAAAGAACATTCAGTACTTC
CASSLVIREKKNIQYF
>15|few|TRBV5-6|TRBJ2-2|.
TGTGCCAGCAGCTTAATCGGGATTTACACCGGGGAGCTGTTTTTT
CASSLIGIYTGELFF
>13|many|TRBV19|TRBJ1-5|.
TGTGCCAGCAATGCGGTTAGCAATCAGCCCCAGCATTTT
CASNAVSNQPQHF
>15|many|TRBV20-1|TRBJ2-1|.
TGCAGTGCTAACACCGAGGGGGAGCCCTACAATGAGCAGTTCTTC
CSANTEGEPYNEQFF
>12|many|TRBV20-1|TRBJ2-7|.
TGCAGTGCTAGAGCGGGAGTCTACGAGCAGTACTTC
CSARAGVYEQYF
>13|many|TRBV29-1|TRBJ1-1|.
TGCAGCGTTCGATGGGGGAGGGAGACTGAAGCTTTCTTT
CSVRWGRETEAFF
>14|many|TRBV12-2|TRBJ1-1|.
TGTGCAAGTCGCATAGGACAGGCGGGGGCTGAAGCTTTCTTT
CASRIGQAGAEAFF
>13|many|TRBV7-2|TRBJ2-5|TRBD2
TGTGCCAGCAGACAAGCGGGAGGAGAGACCCAGTACTTC
CASRQAGGETQYF
>14|.|TRBV19|TRBJ2-3|TRBD2
TGTGCCAGTGGACTAGCGGGGCACACAGATACGCAGTATTTT
CASGLAGHTDTQYF
>13|.|TRBV28|TRBJ2-7|TRBD1
TGTGCCAGCACGACGGACAGGGGCCACGAGCAGTACTTC
CASTTDRGHEQYF
>14|many|TRBV20-1|TRBJ2-1|.
TGCAGTGCTCGGGCGGGCTCGAGGGGCAATGAGCAGTTCTTC
CSARAGSRGNEQFF
>14|.|TRBV4-2|TRBJ2-7|.
TGTGCCAGCAGCCAGGGCTCGGCTTACTACGAGCAGTACTTC
CASSQGSAYYEQYF
>16|many|TRBV20-1|TRBJ2-2|TRBD1
TGCAGTGCTAGAGGACAGCAGGGGGTTAACACCGGGGAGCTGTTTTTT
CSARGQQGVNTGELFF
>15|many|TRBV5-1|TRBJ2-5|TRBD2
TGCGCCAGCAGCTCCCGGGGGGTCGGGCAAGAGACCCAGTACTTC
CASSSRGVGQETQYF